This T cell receptor beta chain was found in a study (dated by TCRdb to between 2014 and 2016). Some background on the complete study: The study examined whether tumor-infiltrating Tregs in breast cancer are drawn from blood Tregs or arise in situ by conversion from other CD4+ T cell subsets. Broad study findings and their caveats: In terms of TCR gene usage, tumor memory CD4+ T cells clustered together with blood and lymph node memory CD4+ cells, as well as with lymph node naive CD4+ cells. The larger-cohort validation was restricted to a single TCR beta V-J rearrangement rather than whole repertoires. Tumor-infiltrating Treg TCR alpha and beta sequences overlapped most with tumor naive CD4+ T cells, then with blood naive CD4+ T cells.

Full-length TCR variable regions were amplified by 5' RACE PCR with constant-region reverse primers, and semi-nested PCR with Nested Universal Primer A was subsequently performed. Using the ReliaPrep RNA Cell Miniprep System, total RNA was extracted, and the SMARTer RACE 5'/3' Kit was then used to reverse transcribe the RNA into 5'RACE-ready cDNA. An Illumina MiSeq was used to sequence the full-length TCR alpha and beta libraries, which had been barcoded with multiplex adaptors. The paper's data handling went like this. For each of nine subset-tissue groups, sequencing data from the five patients were pooled, and the groups were compared by unsupervised clustering of TCR gene usage. Repertoire similarity was calculated with the Morisita-Horn index, weighting shared sequences by their contribution to each repertoire. Through fastp at Q25 and MiXCR, TCRdb rebuilt clones from the public reads, retaining in-frame beta chains. Every entry covers one CDR3 protein and lists the most common genes and DNA from its rows. The V and J calls come from TCRdb's annotation, not from the publication. The sample data list about 32,000 distinct CDR3 sequences, and roughly a quarter of these were observed just once. Of the sample, approximately 4.3% falls within the top ten clones.

Memory CD4+ T cells were isolated as CD4+CD45RO+CD25- cells. Tregs, naive and memory CD4+ T cells from tumor, blood and ipsilateral draining lymph nodes of five breast cancer patients underwent full-length TCR alpha and beta sequencing. Ficoll density gradient centrifugation was used to isolate mononuclear cells from lymph nodes or from 40 to 50 ml of peripheral blood. Sorted cell populations were confirmed by FACS to exceed 90% purity. The germline V gene (reference sequence) supplies CDR1 MNHEY and CDR2 SMNVEV. The CDR3 starts with the cysteine, ends with the phenylalanine, and has 15 residues. The CDR3 DNA has 45 bases and is translated from base 1. Concerning this clonotype itself: Its cognate antigen has yet to be identified. The junction does not match germline at one end; this may be a read error.

The TCR was taken from a female donor with breast cancer. The rearranged segments are TRBV27 and TRBJ2-3; 10 central nucleotides agree with TRBD1. Sequenced: memory CD4+ T cells sorted from blood. The cell subset or site label, as the study defines it: memory CD4+ T cells, CD4+CD45RO+CD25-. The DNA reads TGTGCCGGCAGTTCCGGGACAGGGGGCACAGATACGCAGTATTTT. It is translated as CAGSSGTGGTDTQYF.